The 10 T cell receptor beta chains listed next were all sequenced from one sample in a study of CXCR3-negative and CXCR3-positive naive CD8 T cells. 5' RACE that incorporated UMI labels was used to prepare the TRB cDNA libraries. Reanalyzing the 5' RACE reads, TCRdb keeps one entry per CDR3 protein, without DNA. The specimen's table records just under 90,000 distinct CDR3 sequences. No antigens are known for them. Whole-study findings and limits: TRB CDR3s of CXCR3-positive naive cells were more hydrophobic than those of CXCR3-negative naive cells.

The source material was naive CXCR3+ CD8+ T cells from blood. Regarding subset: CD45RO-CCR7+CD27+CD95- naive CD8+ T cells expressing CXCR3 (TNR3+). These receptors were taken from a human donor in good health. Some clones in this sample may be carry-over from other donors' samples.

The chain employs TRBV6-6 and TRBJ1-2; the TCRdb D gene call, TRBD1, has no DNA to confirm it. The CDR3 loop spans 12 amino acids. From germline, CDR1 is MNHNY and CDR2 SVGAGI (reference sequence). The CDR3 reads CASGEGAYGYTF.

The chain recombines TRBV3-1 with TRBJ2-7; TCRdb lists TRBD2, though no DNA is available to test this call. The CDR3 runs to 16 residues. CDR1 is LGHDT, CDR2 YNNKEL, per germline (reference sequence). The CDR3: CASSQDGLAGYYEQYF.

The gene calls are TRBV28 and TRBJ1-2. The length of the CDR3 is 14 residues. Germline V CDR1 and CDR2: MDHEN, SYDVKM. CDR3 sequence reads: CASSFWGANYGYTF.

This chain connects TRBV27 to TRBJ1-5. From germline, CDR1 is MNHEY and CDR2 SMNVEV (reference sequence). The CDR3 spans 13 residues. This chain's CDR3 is CASSGYGDQPQHF.

CDR3 amino acids: CASSWGADTQYF. The chain is built from TRBV6-6 and TRBJ2-3. The CDR3 loop spans 12 amino acids. In germline, CDR1 is MNHNY, CDR2 SVGAGI (reference sequence).

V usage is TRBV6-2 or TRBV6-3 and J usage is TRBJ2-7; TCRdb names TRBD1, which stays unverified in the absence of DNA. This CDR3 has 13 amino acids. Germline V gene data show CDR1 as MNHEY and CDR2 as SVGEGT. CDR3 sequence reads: CANSRTGMGEQYF.

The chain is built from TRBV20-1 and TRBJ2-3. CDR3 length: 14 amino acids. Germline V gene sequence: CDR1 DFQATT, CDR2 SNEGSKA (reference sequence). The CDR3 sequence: CSARDRWRTDTQYF.

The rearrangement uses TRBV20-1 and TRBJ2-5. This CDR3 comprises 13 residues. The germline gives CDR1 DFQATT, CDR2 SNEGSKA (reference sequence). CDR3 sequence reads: CSARLPPEETQYF.

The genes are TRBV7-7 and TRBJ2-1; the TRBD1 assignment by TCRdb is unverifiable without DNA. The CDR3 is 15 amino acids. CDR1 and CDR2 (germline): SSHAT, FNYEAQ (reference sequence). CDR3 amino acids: CASSLGGGPNNEQFF.

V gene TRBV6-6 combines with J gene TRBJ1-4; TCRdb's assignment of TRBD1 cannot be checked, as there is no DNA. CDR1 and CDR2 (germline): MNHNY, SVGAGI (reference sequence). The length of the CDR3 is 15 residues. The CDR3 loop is CASSYPRGPNEKLFF.